This record looks at one TCR beta chain sequence and its context. No antigen is known for it. These data come from a study of graft-versus-host responses after intestinal transplantation. In the study overall: Those transplanted obtained multivisceral, liver-intestinal, or isolated intestinal grafts. Study results and caveats: Researchers found GvH clones in recipient marrow, and some showed up first in ileum or blood.

Germline-derived CDR1 and CDR2 are SGHAT and FQNNGV. V dropped 2 bases and J dropped 4 bases, with 8 bases sitting between them. This CDR3 comprises 13 residues. Sequenced by immunoSEQ multiplex PCR; TCRdb stores in-frame clones only, minus some. In the table there are 90,000 to 150,000 clones, roughly 96% of which are singletons. This clonotype originated in a human donor who received an intestinal transplant. The chain links TRBV11-2 to TRBJ2-5; possibly TRBD1 for D (5 bases). Sequencing was performed on unstimulated CD8+ T cells sorted from spleen or lymph node cells, taken before intestinal transplant. CDR3 in DNA: TGTGCCAGCAGCTTAAAGGGGTCAGAGACCCAGTACTTC. Protein sequence: CASSLKGSETQYF.